Below are 27 T cell receptor beta chains sequenced from a single sample in a study of preoperative IRX-2 immunotherapy in early breast cancer. TCRdb's copy holds only in-frame clones and misses some; the assay was immunoSEQ multiplex PCR. Of approximately 1,400 clones in the sample, roughly 70% were seen once. Treatment here: preoperative locoregional IRX-2 cytokine immunotherapy. This material consisted of tumor tissue, taken before IRX-2 immunotherapy. These receptors came from a human donor with breast cancer.

The V and J genes are TRBV6-7 and TRBJ1-1; no firm D call. TRBV6-7 is sorted into the ORF group, with uncertain function. Trimming removed 4 bases at V and 7 bases at J, with 7 bases between. The CDR3 is 11 residues long. Written as DNA, the CDR3 is TGTGCCAGCAGTTGGACGGTTGAAGCTTTCTTT. It yields the protein CASSWTVEAFF.

The rearrangement uses TRBV6-1 and TRBJ2-2; D ambiguous. This CDR3 comprises 14 residues. Germline V lookup: CDR1 MNHNS, CDR2 SASEGT. V shed 1 base and J shed 1 base, with 4 bases lying between them. The CDR3 spells CASSEGLNTGELFF. The CDR3 DNA reads TGTGCCAGCAGTGAAGGGCTGAACACCGGGGAGCTGTTTTTT.

The chain employs TRBV19 and TRBJ2-5; perhaps TRBD1 as D (5 bases). This CDR3 is built from 14 residues. Germline CDR1 LNHDA, CDR2 SQIVND (reference sequence). V was cut by 5 bases and J by 2 bases, with 12 bases left in between. In nucleotides, the CDR3 is TGTGCCAGTAGTCCGAGCAGGACACAAGAGACCCAGTACTTC. Protein: CASSPSRTQETQYF.

The rearrangement uses TRBV11-3 and TRBJ2-7, with TRBD1 matching over 7 bases. Germline values: CDR1 SGHNT, CDR2 YENEEA. V was pared by 5 bases and J by 1 base, with 8 bases of the junction left unmatched. This CDR3 has 15 residues. CDR3 DNA: TGTGCCAGCAGCCCCCGGGACAGTGTTTCCTACGAGCAGTACGTC. It codes for CASSPRDSVSYEQYV.

The chain joins TRBV11-3 to TRBJ2-1; D is perhaps TRBD2 (5 bases). Germline V gene data show CDR1 as SGHNT and CDR2 as YENEEA. Deletions cut 5 bases from V and 5 bases from J, with 13 bases between. CDR3 length: 14 amino acids. The CDR3 DNA reads as TGTGCCAGCAGCCTAAGGACTGGTAACAATGAGCAGTTCTTC. Its protein product is CASSLRTGNNEQFF.

The CDR3 loop reads CSVGLRDKSYNGYTF. For the CDR3, the DNA is TGCAGCGTGGGGCTCCGGGATAAATCCTACAATGGCTACACCTTC. The chain combines TRBV29-1 with TRBJ1-2, with a weak D call TRBD1 (5 bases). The V gene's germline CDR1 is SQVTM and CDR2 ANQGSEA. The CDR3 runs to 15 residues. V was pared by 6 bases and J by 6 bases, with 23 bases between.

J is TRBJ1-1 and V is TRBV25-1; no firm D call. The CDR3 covers 12 residues. V was pared by 5 bases and J by 0 bases, with 4 bases between. Germline CDR1 is MGHDK and CDR2 is SYGVNS. The CDR3 is CASSRVNTEAFF. CDR3 in DNA: TGTGCCAGCAGTCGGGTGAACACTGAAGCTTTCTTT. Full variable domain (missing parts from reference TRBV25-1 and TRBJ1-1): EADIYQTPRYLVIGTGKKITLECSQTMGHDKMYWYQQDPGMELHLIHYSYGVNSTEKGDLSSESTVSRIRTEHFPLTLESARPSHTSQYLCASSRVNTEAFFGQGTRLTVV.

This clone is labeled as large. V gene TRBV19 combines with J gene TRBJ1-2; D ambiguous. Germline CDR1 LNHDA, CDR2 SQIVND (reference sequence). This CDR3 has 14 residues. The V end was cut by 4 bases, the J end by 4 bases, with 13 bases between. In DNA, the CDR3 is TGTGCCAGTAGTAAACCCGACGGATTCTATGGCTACACCTTC. Amino acid sequence: CASSKPDGFYGYTF.

This chain connects TRBV18 to TRBJ1-1, with D perhaps TRBD1 (5 bases). This CDR3 contains 15 residues. Per germline, CDR1 KGHSH and CDR2 LQKENI. Trimming took off 4 bases at V and 7 bases at J, with 19 bases between the two ends. The CDR3 spells CASSRDSPKAHEAFF. The CDR3 DNA reads TGTGCCAGCTCACGAGACAGTCCGAAGGCCCATGAAGCTTTCTTT.

The chain links TRBV5-1 to TRBJ2-7; 7 nucleotides line up with TRBD1. J gave up 2 bases and V 0 bases, and 5 bases lay outside the gene matches. The CDR3 extends over 15 amino acids. The V gene's germline CDR1 is SGHRS and CDR2 YFSETQ. The CDR3 DNA reads as TGCGCCAGCAGCTTGGGACAGGGTCCTACCTACGAGCAGTACTTC. Protein: CASSLGQGPTYEQYF.

This clone was found once. The rearrangement uses TRBV28 and TRBJ1-5; possible D gene TRBD1, 5 bases. V was cut by 6 bases and J by 1 base, with 7 bases left in between. Per the germline V gene, CDR1 is MDHEN and CDR2 is SYDVKM. The CDR3 is made up of 13 amino acids. The CDR3 loop is CASRGTSNQPQHF. In DNA form, the CDR3 reads TGTGCCAGCAGGGGGACCAGCAATCAGCCCCAGCATTTT.

V gene TRBV19 combines with J gene TRBJ1-3, with a weak D call TRBD1 (5 bases). Germline values: CDR1 LNHDA, CDR2 SQIVND (reference sequence). Deletions cut 4 bases from V and 0 bases from J, with 10 bases between. This CDR3 has 15 residues. The DNA for the CDR3 is TGTGCCAGTAGTAACGGGGCGAGCTCTGGAAACACCATATATTTT. It is translated as CASSNGASSGNTIYF.

The chain joins TRBV7-5 to TRBJ2-3; TRBD1, the D gene given by the table, was not confirmed from the DNA. TRBV7-5 represents a pseudogene. The CDR3 covers 15 residues. Here the CDR3 reads CASSPGQGRADTQYF. CDR3 coding DNA: TGTGCCAGCAGCCCGGGGCAGGGGCGAGCAGATACGCAGTATTTT.

The chain is built from TRBV15 and TRBJ2-7, with 8 bases that match TRBD1. Germline loops: CDR1 LNHNV, CDR2 YYDKDF (reference sequence). CDR3 size: 14 residues. The chain's CDR3 is CASSRGTGIHEQYV. CDR3 coding DNA: TGTGCCAGCAGCCGTGGGACAGGAATCCACGAGCAGTACGTC.

The chain has TRBV6-8 and TRBJ1-3; maybe TRBD1 (6 bases). Trimming took 8 bases from V and 0 from J, leaving 14 bases between them. Per the germline V gene, CDR1 is MNHGY and CDR2 is SAAAGT. This CDR3 comprises 15 residues. The CDR3 DNA is TGTGCCAGCGCAATAGCGACAGGCTCTGGAAACACCATATATTTT. This sequence encodes CASAIATGSGNTIYF.

The chain uses TRBV18 and TRBJ1-3; D uncertain. The CDR3 is 13 residues long. CDR1 and CDR2 (germline): KGHSH, LQKENI. V lost 0 bases, J lost 2 bases, and 2 bases lay in between. The CDR3 nucleotides read TGTGCCAGCTCACCACCGGCTGGAAACACCATATATTTT. It codes for CASSPPAGNTIYF.

The genes are TRBV11-3 and TRBJ2-7, with D perhaps matching TRBD1 (5 bases). With 2 bases removed from V and 0 bases from J, the gap between germline ends came to 11 bases. Per the germline V gene, CDR1 is SGHNT and CDR2 is YENEEA. The CDR3 loop spans 15 amino acids. CDR3 in DNA: TGTGCCAGCAGCTTAATGACAGTCAGCTCCTACGAGCAGTACTTC. It is translated as CASSLMTVSSYEQYF. The whole variable domain, remainder taken from reference TRBV11-3 and TRBJ2-7, is EAGVVQSPRYKIIEKKQPVAFWCNPISGHNTLYWYLQNLGQGPELLIRYENEEAVDDSQLPKDRFSAERLKGVDSTLKIQPAELGDSAVYLCASSLMTVSSYEQYFGPGTRLTVT.

V gene TRBV23-1 combines with J gene TRBJ2-5; D is possibly TRBD1 or TRBD2 (5 bases each). TRBV23-1 is annotated as an ORF whose role is uncertain. V was pared by 6 bases and J by 4 bases, with 12 bases between. The CDR3 extends over 13 amino acids. CDR3 loop: CASSFGTSETQYF. CDR3 bases: TGCGCCAGCAGCTTTGGGACGTCAGAGACCCAGTACTTC.

The CDR3 protein is CASSIVAFDTQYF. Here the CDR3 DNA reads TGTGCCAGTAGTATAGTTGCATTCGATACGCAGTATTTT. The chain is built from TRBV19 and TRBJ2-3; D call uncertain. Germline CDR1 and CDR2: LNHDA and SQIVND (reference sequence). Trimming stripped 1 base from V and 6 bases from J, with 8 bases between. This CDR3 comprises 13 residues.

This clone has only one observation. This chain uses TRBV7-6 with TRBJ2-1, with 10 bases that match TRBD1. Trimming took 5 bases from V and 11 from J; bases not matched to a gene: 12. Germline CDR1 and CDR2: SGHVS and FNYEAQ. The CDR3 contains 15 residues. In DNA, the CDR3 is TGTGCCAGCAGCCCTATACCCGGGACAGGGGTAAAGCAGTTCTTC. It translates to CASSPIPGTGVKQFF. Full variable domain (outside the CDR3, taken from reference TRBV7-6 and TRBJ2-1): GAGVSQSPRYKVTKRGQDVALRCDPISGHVSLYWYRQALGQGPEFLTYFNYEAQQDKSGLPNDRFSAERPEGSISTLTIQRTEQRDSAMYRCASSPIPGTGVKQFFGPGTRLTVL.

This clone was recorded a few times. The chain carries TRBV19 and TRBJ1-4, with a tentative D call TRBD1 (6 bases). Germline CDR1 and CDR2: LNHDA and SQIVND (reference sequence). The germline V and J ends were trimmed by 3 bases and 0 bases, with 8 bases remaining between them. CDR3 length: 15 amino acids. CDR3 in amino acids: CASSINRATNEKLFF. CDR3 DNA: TGTGCCAGTAGTATCAACAGGGCAACTAATGAAAAACTGTTTTTT. Complete variable domain (other parts from reference TRBV19 and TRBJ1-4): DGGITQSPKYLFRKEGQNVTLSCEQNLNHDAMYWYRQDPGQGLRLIYYSQIVNDFQKGDIAEGYSVSREKKESFPLTVTSAQKNPTAFYLCASSINRATNEKLFFGSGTQLSVL.

The CDR3 coding sequence is TGTGCCAGCAGTTACACCCACAGGGGAACTGGCTACACCTTC. Amino acid sequence: CASSYTHRGTGYTF. The rearrangement links TRBV6-8 to TRBJ1-2; TRBD1 matches at 7 bases. With 2 bases clipped from V and 7 bases from J, the junction kept 7 bases outside the gene matches. Germline-derived CDR1 and CDR2 are MNHGY and SAAAGT. The CDR3 length is 14 residues.

V is TRBV30 and J is TRBJ1-3; D is perhaps TRBD1 (5 bases). V was cut by 0 bases and J by 4 bases, with 10 bases left in between. The CDR3 has 14 amino acids. CDR1 and CDR2 (germline): GTSNPN, SVGIG (reference sequence). The CDR3 protein is CAWSVWGTGNTIYF. CDR3 sequence (DNA): TGTGCCTGGAGTGTATGGGGGACGGGAAACACCATATATTTT.

J is TRBJ1-2 and V is TRBV28; D is unresolved. V shed 5 bases and J shed 0 bases, with 13 bases lying between them. Germline V gene data show CDR1 as MDHEN and CDR2 as SYDVKM. The CDR3 sequence is 15 residues long. The CDR3 loop is CASSTVGNANYGYTF. The CDR3 DNA sequence: TGTGCCAGCAGTACCGTCGGAAACGCTAACTATGGCTACACCTTC.

This chain connects TRBV6-8 to TRBJ2-7; D possibly corresponds to TRBD1 (5 bases). Trimming stripped 7 bases from V and 5 bases from J, with 12 bases between. The CDR3 totals 12 residues. Germline loops: CDR1 MNHGY, CDR2 SAAAGT. In DNA, the CDR3 is TGTGCCAGCATGGGCAGGGCCGACGAGCAGTACGTC. Translating it yields CASMGRADEQYV.

CDR3 residues: CASSRTNEKLFF. CDR3 nucleotides: TGTGCCAGTTCCAGAACTAATGAAAAACTGTTTTTT. The chain has TRBV19 and TRBJ1-4; no firm D call. V lost 8 bases, J lost 1 base, and 5 bases lay in between. This CDR3 spans 12 amino acids. Germline lookup yields CDR1 LNHDA and CDR2 SQIVND (reference sequence).

The rearrangement uses TRBV29-1 and TRBJ2-2, with D possibly being TRBD1 (6 bases). V lost 6 bases and J 1 base, leaving 12 bases between the germline ends. The CDR3 runs 14 residues. CDR1 is SQVTM and CDR2 is ANQGSEA in the germline V gene. CDR3 coding DNA: TGCAGCGTCGATGAACAGGGGAACACCGGGGAGCTGTTTTTT. The encoded protein is CSVDEQGNTGELFF.